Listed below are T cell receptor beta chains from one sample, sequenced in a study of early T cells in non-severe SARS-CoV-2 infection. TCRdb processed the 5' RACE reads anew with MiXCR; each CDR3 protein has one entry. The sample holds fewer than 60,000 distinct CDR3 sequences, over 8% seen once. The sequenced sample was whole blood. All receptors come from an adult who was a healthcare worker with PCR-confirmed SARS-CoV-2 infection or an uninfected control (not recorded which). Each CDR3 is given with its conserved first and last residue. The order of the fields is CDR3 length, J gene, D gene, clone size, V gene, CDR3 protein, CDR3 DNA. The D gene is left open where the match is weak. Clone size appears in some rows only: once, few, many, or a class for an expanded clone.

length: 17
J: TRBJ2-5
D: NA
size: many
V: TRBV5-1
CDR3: CASSLVSGDRAGETQYF
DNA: TGCGCCAGCAGCTTGGTTAGTGGCGACAGGGCGGGGGAGACCCAGTACTTC

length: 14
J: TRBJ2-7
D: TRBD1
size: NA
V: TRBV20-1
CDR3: CSARGQAFSYEQYF
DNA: TGCAGTGCGAGGGGACAGGCCTTCTCCTACGAGCAGTACTTC

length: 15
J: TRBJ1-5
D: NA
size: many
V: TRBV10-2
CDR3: CASSEAKGQGQPQHF
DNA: TGCGCCAGCAGTGAGGCCAAGGGCCAAGGCCAGCCCCAGCATTTT

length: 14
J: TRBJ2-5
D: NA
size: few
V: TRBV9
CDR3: CASSVDPRVGTQYF
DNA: TGTGCCAGCAGCGTAGACCCCCGAGTGGGGACCCAGTACTTC

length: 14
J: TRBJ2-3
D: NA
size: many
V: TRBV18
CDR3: CASVAGMRTDTQYF
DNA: TGTGCCAGCGTCGCAGGTATGAGGACAGATACGCAGTATTTT

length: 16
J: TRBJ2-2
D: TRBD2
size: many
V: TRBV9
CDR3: CASSVVPSGGTGELFF
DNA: TGTGCCAGCAGCGTAGTTCCTAGCGGGGGCACCGGGGAGCTGTTTTTT

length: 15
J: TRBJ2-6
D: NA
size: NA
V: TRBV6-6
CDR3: CASRQSFSGANVLTF
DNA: TGTGCCAGCAGACAGAGCTTCTCTGGGGCCAACGTCCTGACTTTC

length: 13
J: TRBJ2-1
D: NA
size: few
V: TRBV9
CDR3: CASSVEFSTEQFF
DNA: TGTGCCAGCAGCGTAGAGTTTAGCACTGAGCAGTTCTTC

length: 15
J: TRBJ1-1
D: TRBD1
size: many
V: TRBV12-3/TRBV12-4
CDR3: CASRDRGVRGTEAFF
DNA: TGTGCCAGCCGGGACAGGGGGGTTCGAGGCACTGAAGCTTTCTTT

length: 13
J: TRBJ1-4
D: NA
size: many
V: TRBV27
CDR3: CASSSHQNEKLFF
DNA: TGTGCCAGCAGTTCCCATCAGAATGAAAAACTGTTTTTT

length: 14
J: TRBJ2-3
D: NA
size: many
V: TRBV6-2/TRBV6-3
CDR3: CASSLAGAVDTQYF
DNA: TGTGCCAGCAGTCTGGCCGGGGCGGTGGATACGCAGTATTTT

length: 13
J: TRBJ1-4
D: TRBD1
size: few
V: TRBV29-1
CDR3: CSGRTGQDEKLFF
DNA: TGCAGCGGAAGGACAGGGCAGGATGAAAAACTGTTTTTT

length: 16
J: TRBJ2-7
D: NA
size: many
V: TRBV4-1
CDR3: CASSQDRRGAGIGQYF
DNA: TGCGCCAGCAGCCAAGATCGCCGTGGGGCCGGGATAGGGCAGTACTTC

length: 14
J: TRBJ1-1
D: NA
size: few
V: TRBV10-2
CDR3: CATCPRGSRSEAFF
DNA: TGCGCCACCTGTCCCAGGGGTTCAAGGTCTGAAGCTTTCTTT

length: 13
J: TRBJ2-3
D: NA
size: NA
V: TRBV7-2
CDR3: CASSPPLRDTQYF
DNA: TGTGCCAGCAGCCCTCCGTTAAGGGATACGCAGTATTTT

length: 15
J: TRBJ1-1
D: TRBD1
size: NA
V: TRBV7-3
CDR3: CASSLTTGLNTEAFF
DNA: TGTGCCAGCAGCTTAACGACAGGGCTGAACACTGAAGCTTTCTTT

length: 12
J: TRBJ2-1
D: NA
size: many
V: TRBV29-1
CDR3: CSVERDYNEQFF
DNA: TGCAGCGTTGAACGCGACTACAATGAGCAGTTCTTC

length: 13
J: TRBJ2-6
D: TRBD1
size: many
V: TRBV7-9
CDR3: CASSLGTGLVLTF
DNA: TGTGCCAGCAGCTTGGGGACAGGCCTCGTCCTGACTTTC

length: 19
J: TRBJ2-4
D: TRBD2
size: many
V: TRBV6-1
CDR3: CASSDGLAGGDVAKNIQYF
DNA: TGTGCCAGCAGTGACGGTCTAGCGGGGGGGGATGTAGCCAAAAACATTCAGTACTTC

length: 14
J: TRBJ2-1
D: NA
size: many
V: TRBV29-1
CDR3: CSVERGGSPDEQFF
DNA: TGCAGCGTTGAGAGAGGTGGGAGTCCTGATGAGCAGTTCTTC

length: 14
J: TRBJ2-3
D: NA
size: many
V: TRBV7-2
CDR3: CASSLQTHTDTQYF
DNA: TGTGCCAGCAGCTTACAGACACACACAGATACGCAGTATTTT

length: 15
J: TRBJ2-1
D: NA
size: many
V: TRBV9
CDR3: CASSVGSGLYNEQFF
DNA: TGTGCCAGCAGCGTAGGATCGGGGTTGTACAATGAGCAGTTCTTC

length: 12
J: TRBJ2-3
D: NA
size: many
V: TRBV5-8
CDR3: CASSLAEVLPYF
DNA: TGTGCCAGCAGCTTGGCCGAGGTCTTACCGTATTTT

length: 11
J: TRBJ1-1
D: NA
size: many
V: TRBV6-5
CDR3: CASKRNTEAFF
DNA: TGTGCCAGCAAAAGGAACACTGAAGCTTTCTTT